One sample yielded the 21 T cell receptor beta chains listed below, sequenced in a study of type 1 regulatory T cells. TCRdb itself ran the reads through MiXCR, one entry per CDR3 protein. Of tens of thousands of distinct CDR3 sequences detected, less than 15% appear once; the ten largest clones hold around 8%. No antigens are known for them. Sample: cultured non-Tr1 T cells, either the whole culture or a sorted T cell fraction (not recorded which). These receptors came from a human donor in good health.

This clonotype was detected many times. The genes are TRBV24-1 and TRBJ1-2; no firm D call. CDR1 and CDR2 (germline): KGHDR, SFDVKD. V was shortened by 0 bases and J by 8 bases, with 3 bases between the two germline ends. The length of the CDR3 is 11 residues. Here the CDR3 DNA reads TGTGCCACCAGTGATTTGAACGGCTACACCTTC. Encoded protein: CATSDLNGYTF.

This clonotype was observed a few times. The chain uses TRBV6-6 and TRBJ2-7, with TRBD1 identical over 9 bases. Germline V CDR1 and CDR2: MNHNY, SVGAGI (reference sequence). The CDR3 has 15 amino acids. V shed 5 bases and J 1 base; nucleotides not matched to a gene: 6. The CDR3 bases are TGTGCCAGCAGTCCGGGACAGGGATATTCCTACGAGCAGTACTTC. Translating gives CASSPGQGYSYEQYF.

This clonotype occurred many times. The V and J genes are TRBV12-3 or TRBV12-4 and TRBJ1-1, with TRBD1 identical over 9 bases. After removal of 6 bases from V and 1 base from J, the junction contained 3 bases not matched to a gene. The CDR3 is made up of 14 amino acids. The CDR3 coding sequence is TGTGCCAGCAGGTCACAGGGGGCGAACACTGAAGCTTTCTTT. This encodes CASRSQGANTEAFF.

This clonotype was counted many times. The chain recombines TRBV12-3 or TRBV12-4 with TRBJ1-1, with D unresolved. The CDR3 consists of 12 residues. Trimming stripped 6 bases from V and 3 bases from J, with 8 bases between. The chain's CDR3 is CASSPLDTEAFF. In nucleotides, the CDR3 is TGTGCCAGCAGCCCCTTGGACACTGAAGCTTTCTTT.

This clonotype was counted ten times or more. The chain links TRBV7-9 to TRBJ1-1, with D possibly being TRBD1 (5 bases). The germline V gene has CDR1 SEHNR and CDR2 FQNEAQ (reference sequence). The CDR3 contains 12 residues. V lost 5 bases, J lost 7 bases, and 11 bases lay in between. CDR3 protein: CASSLTGYEAFF. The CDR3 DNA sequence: TGTGCCAGCAGCCTTACAGGTTATGAAGCTTTCTTT.

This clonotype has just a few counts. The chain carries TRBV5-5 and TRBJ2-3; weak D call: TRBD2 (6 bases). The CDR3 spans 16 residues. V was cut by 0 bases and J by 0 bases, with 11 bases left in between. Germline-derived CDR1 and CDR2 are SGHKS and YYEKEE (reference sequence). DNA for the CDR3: TGTGCCAGCAGCTTGGTGGGGGGTCCTAGCACAGATACGCAGTATTTT. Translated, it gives CASSLVGGPSTDTQYF.

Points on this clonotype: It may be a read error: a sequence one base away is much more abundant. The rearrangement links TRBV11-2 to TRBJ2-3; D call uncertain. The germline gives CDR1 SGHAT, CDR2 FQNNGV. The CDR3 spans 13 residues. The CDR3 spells CANSLDHTDTQYF. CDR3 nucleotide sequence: TGTGCCAACAGCTTAGACCACACAGATACGCAGTATTTT.

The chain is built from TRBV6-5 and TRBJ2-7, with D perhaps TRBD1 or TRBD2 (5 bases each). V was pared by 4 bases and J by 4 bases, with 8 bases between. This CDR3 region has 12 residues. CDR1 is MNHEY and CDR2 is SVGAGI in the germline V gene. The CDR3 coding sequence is TGTGCCAGCAGTTTTGGGGGATACGAGCAGTACTTC. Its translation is CASSFGGYEQYF.

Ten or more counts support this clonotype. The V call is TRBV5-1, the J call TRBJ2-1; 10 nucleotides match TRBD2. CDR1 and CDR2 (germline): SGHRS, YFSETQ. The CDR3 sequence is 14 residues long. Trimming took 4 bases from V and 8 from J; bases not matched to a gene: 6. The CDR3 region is CASSGLAGVHEQFF. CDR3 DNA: TGCGCCAGCAGCGGTCTAGCGGGAGTTCATGAGCAGTTCTTC.

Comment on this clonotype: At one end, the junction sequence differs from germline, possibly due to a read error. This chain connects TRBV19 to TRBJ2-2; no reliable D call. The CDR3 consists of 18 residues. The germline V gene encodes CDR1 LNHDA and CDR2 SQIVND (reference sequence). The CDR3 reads CARSIKGWWQENTGELFF. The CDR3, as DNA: TGTGCCCGTAGTATAAAAGGGTGGTGGCAGGAGAACACCGGGGAGCTGTTTTTT. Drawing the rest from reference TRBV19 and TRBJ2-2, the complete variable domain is DGGITQSPKYLFRKEGQNVTLSCEQNLNHDAMYWYRQDPGQGLRLIYYSQIVNDFQKGDIAEGYSVSREKKESFPLTVTSAQKNPTAFYLCARSIKGWWQENTGELFFGEGSRLTVL.

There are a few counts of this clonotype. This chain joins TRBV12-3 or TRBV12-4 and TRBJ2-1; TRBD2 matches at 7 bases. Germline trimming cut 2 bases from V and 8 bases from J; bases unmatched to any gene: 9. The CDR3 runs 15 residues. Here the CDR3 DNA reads TGTGCCAGCAGTTTATGGGGGGAGGGCCGGGATGAGCAGTTCTTC. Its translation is CASSLWGEGRDEQFF.

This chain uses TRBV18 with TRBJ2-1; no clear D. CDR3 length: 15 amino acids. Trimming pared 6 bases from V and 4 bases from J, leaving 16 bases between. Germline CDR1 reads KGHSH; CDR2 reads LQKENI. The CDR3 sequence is CASSLSHGLYNEQFF. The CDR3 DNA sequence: TGTGCCAGCTCCCTCTCACACGGGCTGTACAATGAGCAGTTCTTC.

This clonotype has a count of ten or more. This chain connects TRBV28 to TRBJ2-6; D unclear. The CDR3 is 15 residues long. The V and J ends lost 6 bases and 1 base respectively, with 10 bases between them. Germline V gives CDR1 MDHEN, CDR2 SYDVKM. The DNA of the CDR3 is TGTGCCAGCAGATCCCCATCATCTGGGGCCAACGTCCTGACTTTC. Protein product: CASRSPSSGANVLTF.

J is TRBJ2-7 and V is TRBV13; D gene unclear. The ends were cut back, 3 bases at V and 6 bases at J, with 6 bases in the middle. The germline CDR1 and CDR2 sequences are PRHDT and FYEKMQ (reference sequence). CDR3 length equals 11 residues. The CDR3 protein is CASSFVGEQYF. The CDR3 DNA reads TGTGCCAGCAGCTTTGTAGGCGAGCAGTACTTC.

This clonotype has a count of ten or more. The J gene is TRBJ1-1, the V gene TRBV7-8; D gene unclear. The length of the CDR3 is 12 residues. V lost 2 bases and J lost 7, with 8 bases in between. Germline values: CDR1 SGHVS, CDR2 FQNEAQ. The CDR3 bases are TGTGCCAGCAGCTTACAGTCCAGTGAAGCTTTCTTT. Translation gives CASSLQSSEAFF. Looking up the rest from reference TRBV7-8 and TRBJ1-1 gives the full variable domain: GAGVSQSPRYKVAKRGQDVALRCDPISGHVSLFWYQQALGQGPEFLTYFQNEAQLDKSGLPSDRFFAERPEGSVSTLKIQRTQQEDSAVYLCASSLQSSEAFFGQGTRLTVV.

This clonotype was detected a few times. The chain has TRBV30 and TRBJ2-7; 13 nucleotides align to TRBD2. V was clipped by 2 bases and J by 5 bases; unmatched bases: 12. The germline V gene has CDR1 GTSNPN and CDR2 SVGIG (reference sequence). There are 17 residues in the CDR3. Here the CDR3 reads CAWSPGLAGVFLDEQYF. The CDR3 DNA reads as TGTGCCTGGAGTCCCGGACTAGCGGGAGTATTTTTGGACGAGCAGTACTTC. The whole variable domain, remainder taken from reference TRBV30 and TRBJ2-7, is SQTIHQWPATLVQPVGSPLSLECTVEGTSNPNLYWYRQAAGRGLQLLFYSVGIGQISSEVPQNLSASRPQDRQFILSSKKLLLSDSGFYLCAWSPGLAGVFLDEQYFGPGTRLTVT.

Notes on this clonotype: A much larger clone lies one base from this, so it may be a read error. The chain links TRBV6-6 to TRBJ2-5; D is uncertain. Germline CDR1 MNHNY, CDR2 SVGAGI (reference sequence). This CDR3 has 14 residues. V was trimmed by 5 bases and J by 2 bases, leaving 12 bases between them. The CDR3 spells CASSARNPQETQYF. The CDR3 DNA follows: TGTGCCAGCAGTGCCAGGAACCCGCAAGAGACCCAGTACTTC.

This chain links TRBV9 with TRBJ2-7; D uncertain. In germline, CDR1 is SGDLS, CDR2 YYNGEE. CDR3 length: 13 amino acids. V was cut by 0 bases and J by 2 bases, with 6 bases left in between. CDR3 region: CASSVDWAYEQYF. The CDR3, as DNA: TGTGCCAGCAGCGTAGATTGGGCCTACGAGCAGTACTTC.

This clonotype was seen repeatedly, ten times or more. The CDR3: CASSLPGLQETQYF. In DNA, the CDR3 is TGTGCCAGCAGCCTGCCGGGACTGCAAGAGACCCAGTACTTC. The gene calls are TRBV12-3 or TRBV12-4 and TRBJ2-5; the D gene is possibly TRBD2 (6 bases). V was cut by 6 bases and J by 2 bases, with 13 bases left in between. The CDR3 is 14 residues long.

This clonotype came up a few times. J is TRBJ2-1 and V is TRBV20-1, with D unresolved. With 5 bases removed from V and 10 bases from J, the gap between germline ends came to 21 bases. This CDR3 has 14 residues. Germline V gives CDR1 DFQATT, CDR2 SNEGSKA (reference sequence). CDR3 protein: CSAPTPGRRTEQFF. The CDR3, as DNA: TGCAGTGCTCCGACCCCAGGAAGGCGGACGGAGCAGTTCTTC.

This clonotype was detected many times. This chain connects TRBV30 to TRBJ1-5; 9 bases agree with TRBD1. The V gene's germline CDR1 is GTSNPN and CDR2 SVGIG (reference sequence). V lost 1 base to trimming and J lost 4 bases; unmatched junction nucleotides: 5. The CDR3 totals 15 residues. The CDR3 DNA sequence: TGTGCCTGGAGTGGGACAGGGGCTTGGAATCAGCCCCAGCATTTT. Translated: CAWSGTGAWNQPQHF.